This TCR beta chain was recorded in a study of somatic mutations in cytotoxic T cells in rheumatoid arthritis. For the study at large: Patients had 30 ml EDTA blood drawn right after diagnosis, before any treatment. Among the T-cell populations stained with V beta antibodies, some were separated by flow sorting at nearly 100% purity, including V beta1+ cells whose TCRB was sequenced.

Some clones are missing from TCRdb's copy, which holds only in-frame ones; the method was immunoSEQ multiplex PCR. The sample has approximately 19,000 clones, approximately 80% seen once. Regarding this clone: Its specificity is not known.

Study-wide results and limits: Clonality of CD8+ cells rose with age in rheumatoid arthritis patients but not healthy controls. About an eighth of the roughly 65 patients had a largest CD8+ clone above 20% of CD8+ cells.

There are 14 residues in the CDR3. The V gene's germline CDR1 is MDHEN and CDR2 SYDVKM. V shed 6 bases, J shed 2 bases, and the junction held 6 bases outside the gene matches. V gene TRBV28 combines with J gene TRBJ2-7; TRBD1 matches 8 bases. This TCR derives from an adult with rheumatoid arthritis. The sample comprised CD8+ T cells sorted from blood. The CDR3: CASRRQGYAYEQYF. The DNA for the CDR3 is TGTGCCAGCAGACGACAGGGGTATGCCTACGAGCAGTACTTC.